A selection of T cell receptor beta chains follows, all from one sample in a study of OX40 agonist ivuxolimab in advanced cancers. The table came from immunoSEQ multiplex PCR; TCRdb's copy has only in-frame clones and leaves some out. The sample consists of around 65,000 clones, about 91% of them appearing once. Specimen: CD4+ or CD8+ T cells sorted from blood, collected in a trial of the OX40 agonist ivuxolimab. These receptor sequences come from an adult with an advanced solid tumor such as melanoma, head and neck, liver or kidney cancer. The CDR3 runs from the conserved cysteine through the conserved F or W. A D gene is named only where the DNA matches it firmly. Clone sizes are given selectively: once, few, many, or a class where the clone is expanded.

J	D	size	V	CDR3	DNA
TRBJ2-7	NA	NA	TRBV9	CASSVRDTQTREQYF	TGTGCCAGCAGCGTAAGAGACACCCAAACAAGGGAGCAGTACTTC
TRBJ1-1	NA	NA	TRBV5-1	CASSLAQGFTEAFF	TGCGCCAGCAGCTTGGCCCAGGGGTTCACTGAAGCTTTCTTT
TRBJ2-7	TRBD1	NA	TRBV29-1	CSVRTGDNYEQYF	TGCAGCGTACGGACAGGGGATAACTACGAGCAGTACTTC
TRBJ2-1	NA	NA	TRBV2	CASSEISRNEQFF	TGTGCCAGCAGTGAAATCTCTAGGAATGAGCAGTTCTTC
TRBJ1-2	TRBD1	NA	TRBV19	CASSIPERQGERGYTF	TGTGCCAGTAGTATACCCGAGCGACAGGGAGAGCGTGGCTACACCTTC
TRBJ1-1	NA	medium-sized	TRBV27	CASSSYTEAFF	TGTGCCAGCAGTTCCTATACTGAAGCTTTCTTT
TRBJ2-1	NA	NA	TRBV2	CASSDRPTYNEQFF	TGTGCCAGCAGTGACCGACCTACCTACAATGAGCAGTTCTTC
TRBJ2-1	NA	NA	TRBV6-1	CASSERQGSYNEQFF	TGTGCCAGCAGTGAGAGGCAGGGCTCCTACAATGAGCAGTTCTTC
TRBJ2-7	NA	once	TRBV2	CASSTDPFYYEQYF	TGTGCCAGCAGTACAGACCCTTTTTACTACGAGCAGTACTTC
TRBJ1-1	NA	NA	TRBV4-2	CASSQDPSGATEAFF	TGTGCCAGCAGCCAAGACCCTTCGGGGGCCACTGAAGCTTTCTTT
TRBJ2-1	NA	NA	TRBV7-9	CASSLTSGLGEQFF	TGTGCCAGCAGCTTAACTAGTGGTTTGGGTGAGCAGTTCTTC